These T cell receptor beta chains were read from a single sample in a study of shared clonotypes between healthy human individuals. TCRdb's table, derived via immunoSEQ multiplex PCR, lists solely in-frame clones and lacks some. The sample lists about 1,900,000 clones; roughly 95% were seen once. The sample taken for sequencing was naive CD8+ T cells sorted from blood. The origin of the receptors is a man aged 18-30 years in good health. Both conserved end residues are part of each CDR3. Each record gives: clone size, D gene, V gene, J gene, CDR3 DNA, CDR3 protein. D genes are given only for firm matches. Some rows have no size entry. The others give once, few or many, or a class for an expanded clone.

NA	TRBD1	TRBV25-1	TRBJ2-7	TGTGCCAGCAGTCCTCGGGACAGGGGCTCCTACGAGCAGTACTTC	CASSPRDRGSYEQYF
once	NA	TRBV28	TRBJ2-3	TGTGCCAGCAGACCTACCCCCTCGACTGGAGATACGCAGTATTTT	CASRPTPSTGDTQYF
NA	NA	TRBV21-1	TRBJ2-3	TGTGCCAGCAGCAAAGGACAAGGGGGTAGTGCCGTTCACGCAGATACGCAGTATTTT	CASSKGQGGSAVHADTQYF
NA	NA	TRBV7-8	TRBJ2-1	TGTGCCAGCAGCTTAGCGGGGGGACACAGCGTGGATGAGCAGTTCTTC	CASSLAGGHSVDEQFF
NA	TRBD1	TRBV11-2	TRBJ2-7	TGTGCCAGCAGCCACGACAGGGGGTTCTACGAGCAGTACTTC	CASSHDRGFYEQYF
NA	NA	TRBV9	TRBJ1-4	TGTGCCAGCAGCCCTACGCCGAGGGGAACTGAAAAACTGTTTTTT	CASSPTPRGTEKLFF
NA	NA	TRBV6-4	TRBJ1-2	TGTGCCAGCAGTGTGGACAGCTATGGATATGGCTACACCTTC	CASSVDSYGYGYTF
NA	NA	TRBV30	TRBJ2-3	TGTGCCTGGAGTCCCTTGGTGACGGGGGGCACAGATACGCAGTATTTT	CAWSPLVTGGTDTQYF
NA	NA	TRBV6-5	TRBJ2-7	TGTGCCAGCAGTTATCGGGTTAGCGGCTACGAGCAGTACTTC	CASSYRVSGYEQYF
few	NA	TRBV7-9	TRBJ1-1	TGTGCCAGCAGCCAAGCTTGGGGGGCGATGAACACTGAAGCTTTCTTT	CASSQAWGAMNTEAFF
NA	NA	TRBV5-6	TRBJ2-7	TGTGCCAGCAGCCAGAATGAGGGGGAGCAGTACTTC	CASSQNEGEQYF
once	NA	TRBV5-1	TRBJ2-7	TGCGCCAGCGGCGAAGGTGGCTCCTACGAGCAGTACTTC	CASGEGGSYEQYF
NA	TRBD2	TRBV19	TRBJ2-1	TGTGCCAGTAGTAAACGGACTAGTCGCAATGAGCAGTTCTTC	CASSKRTSRNEQFF
NA	NA	TRBV28	TRBJ2-7	TGTGCCAGCAGTTTATGGACCGGATCCTACGAGCAGTACTTC	CASSLWTGSYEQYF
NA	TRBD2	TRBV7-3	TRBJ2-1	TGTGCCAGCAGCCCATTTAGCGGGGAAAATGAGCAGTTCTTC	CASSPFSGENEQFF
NA	TRBD1	TRBV19	TRBJ2-7	TGTGCCAGTAGTTTGGGGACAGGTTCCTACGAGCAGTACTTC	CASSLGTGSYEQYF
NA	NA	TRBV5-1	TRBJ2-3	TGCGCCAGCAGCTTGGCCTTGGGGGATACGCAGTATTTT	CASSLALGDTQYF
NA	TRBD1	TRBV6-6	TRBJ1-1	TGTGCCAGCATTATAGGGACAGGGGATGTTTTCTTT	CASIIGTGDVFF
NA	NA	TRBV9	TRBJ2-7	TGTGCCAGCAGCGTAGGTGGCGGGGTCTACGAGCAGTACTTC	CASSVGGGVYEQYF
NA	NA	TRBV4-1	TRBJ2-2	TGCGCCAGCAGCCAAGATGGGGGCACCGGGGAGCTGTTTTTT	CASSQDGGTGELFF
NA	NA	TRBV5-6	TRBJ2-7	TGTGCCAGCAGCTTGGGTCCGGGGATCTACGAGCAGTACTTC	CASSLGPGIYEQYF
NA	TRBD2	TRBV28	TRBJ2-1	TGTGCCAGCAGTGGGGGGGGTTCCTACAATGAGCAGTTCTTC	CASSGGGSYNEQFF
NA	NA	TRBV28	TRBJ1-6	TGTGCCAGCACCGTCCTAGCAGGCTCACCCCTCCACTTT	CASTVLAGSPLHF
NA	NA	TRBV4-3	TRBJ1-2	TGCGCCAGCAGCCAAGATCTGGGGGATGGCTACACCTTC	CASSQDLGDGYTF
NA	NA	TRBV2	TRBJ2-7	TGTGCCATCAAGCCCCCAAGCTCCTACGAGCAGTACTTC	CAIKPPSSYEQYF
NA	NA	TRBV30	TRBJ2-5	TGTGCCTGGAGTCGGCAGCAAGAGACCCAGTACTTC	CAWSRQQETQYF
NA	TRBD1	TRBV11-2	TRBJ2-7	TGTGCCAGCAGGTTCGGGACAGGGGGGGTAATTACGCACGAGCAGTACTTC	CASRFGTGGVITHEQYF
NA	NA	TRBV6-5	TRBJ2-7	TGTGCCAGCAGTTACTCCTCAGACGGGGGAGCCTACGAGCAGTACTTC	CASSYSSDGGAYEQYF
NA	TRBD1	TRBV19	TRBJ2-3	TGTGCCAGTAGTAACGCGGACAGGGGAGTTTTAGGAGATACGCAGTATTTT	CASSNADRGVLGDTQYF
NA	TRBD2	TRBV6-1	TRBJ2-7	TGTGCCAGCAGTGAAGAAGGACTAGCGAGCTCCTACGAGCAGTACTTC	CASSEEGLASSYEQYF
NA	TRBD2	TRBV13	TRBJ2-7	TGTGCCAGCAGCTCCCCTCCTAGCGGGAGGCCCGAGCAGTACTTC	CASSSPPSGRPEQYF
NA	NA	TRBV28	TRBJ1-1	TGTGCCAGCAGTCCCGGGAACACTGAAGCTTTCTTT	CASSPGNTEAFF
NA	TRBD1	TRBV7-9	TRBJ1-2	TGTGCCAGCAGCTCGGGCCGGGGCAGGGGGCTAGGTGGCTACACCTTC	CASSSGRGRGLGGYTF
NA	NA	TRBV15	TRBJ2-3	TGTGCCACCCATAGTACCCAGTACACAGATACGCAGTATTTT	CATHSTQYTDTQYF
NA	TRBD1	TRBV19	TRBJ1-2	TGTGCCAGTAGTATAGCCCCTACAGGGGGCAGGTATGGCTACACCTTC	CASSIAPTGGRYGYTF